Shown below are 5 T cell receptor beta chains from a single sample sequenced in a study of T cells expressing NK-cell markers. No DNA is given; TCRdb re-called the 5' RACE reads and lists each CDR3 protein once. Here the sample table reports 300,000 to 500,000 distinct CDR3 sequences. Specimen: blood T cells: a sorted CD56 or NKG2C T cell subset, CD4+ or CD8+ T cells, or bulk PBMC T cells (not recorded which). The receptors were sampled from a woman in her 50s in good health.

The CDR3 reads CASGLDRSVNTEAFF. The J gene is TRBJ1-1, the V gene TRBV6-1; the TCRdb D gene call, TRBD1, has no DNA to confirm it. Germline V gene lookup returns CDR1 MNHNS and CDR2 SASEGT. The CDR3 spans 15 residues.

The CDR3 loop reads CASSLIRPRGPTGELFF. The rearrangement joins TRBV7-9 to TRBJ2-2; the D gene TCRdb calls, TRBD1, cannot be checked with no DNA. The CDR3 sequence is 17 residues long. Per germline, CDR1 SEHNR and CDR2 FQNEAQ (reference sequence). Filled out from reference TRBV7-9 and TRBJ2-2, the complete variable domain reads DTGVSQNPRHKITKRGQNVTFRCDPISEHNRLYWYRQTLGQGPEFLTYFQNEAQLEKSRLLSDRFSAERPKGSFSTLEIQRTEQGDSAMYLCASSLIRPRGPTGELFFGEGSRLTVL.

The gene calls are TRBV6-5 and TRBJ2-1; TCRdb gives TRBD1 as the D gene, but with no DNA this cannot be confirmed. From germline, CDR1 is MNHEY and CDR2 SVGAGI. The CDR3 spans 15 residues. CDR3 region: CASSYSTGLQNEQFF.

The CDR3 is CASSSAGGPGTGELFF. The chain links TRBV6-5 to TRBJ2-2; TCRdb's D gene call, TRBD2, goes unchecked for lack of DNA. The CDR3 is 16 residues long. Per germline, CDR1 MNHEY and CDR2 SVGAGI.

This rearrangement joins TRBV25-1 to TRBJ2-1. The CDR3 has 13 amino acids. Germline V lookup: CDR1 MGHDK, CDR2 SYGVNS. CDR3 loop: CASSESHRIEQFF. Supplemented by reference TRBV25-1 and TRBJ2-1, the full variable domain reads EADIYQTPRYLVIGTGKKITLECSQTMGHDKMYWYQQDPGMELHLIHYSYGVNSTEKGDLSSESTVSRIRTEHFPLTLESARPSHTSQYLCASSESHRIEQFFGPGTRLTVL.